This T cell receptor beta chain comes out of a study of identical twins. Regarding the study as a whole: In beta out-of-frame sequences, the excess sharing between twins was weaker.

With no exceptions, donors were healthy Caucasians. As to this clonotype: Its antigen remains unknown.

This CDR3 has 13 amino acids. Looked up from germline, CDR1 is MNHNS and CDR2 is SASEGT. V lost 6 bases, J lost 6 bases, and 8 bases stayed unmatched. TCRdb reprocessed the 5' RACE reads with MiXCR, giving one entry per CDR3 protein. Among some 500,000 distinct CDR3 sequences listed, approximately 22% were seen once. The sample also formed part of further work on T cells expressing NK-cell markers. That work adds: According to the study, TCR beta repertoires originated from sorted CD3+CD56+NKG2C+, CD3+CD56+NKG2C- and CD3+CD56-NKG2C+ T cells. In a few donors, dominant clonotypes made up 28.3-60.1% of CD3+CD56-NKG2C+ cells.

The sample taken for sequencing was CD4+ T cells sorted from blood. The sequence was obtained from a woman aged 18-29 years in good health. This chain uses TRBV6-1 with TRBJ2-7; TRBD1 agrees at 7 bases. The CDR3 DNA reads TGTGCCAGCAGGTCCCGACAGGGTCTCGAGCAGTACTTC. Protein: CASRSRQGLEQYF.